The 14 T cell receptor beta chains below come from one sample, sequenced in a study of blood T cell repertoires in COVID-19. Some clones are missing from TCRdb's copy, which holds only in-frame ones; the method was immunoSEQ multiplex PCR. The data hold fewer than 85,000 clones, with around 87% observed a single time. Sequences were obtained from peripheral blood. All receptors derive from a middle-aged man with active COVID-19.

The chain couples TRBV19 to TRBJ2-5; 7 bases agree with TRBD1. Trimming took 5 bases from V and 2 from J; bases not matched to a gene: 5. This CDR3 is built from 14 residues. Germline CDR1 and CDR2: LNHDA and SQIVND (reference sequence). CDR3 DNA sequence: TGTGCCAGTAGTCATCCGGGACAGCAAGAGACCCAGTACTTC. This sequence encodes CASSHPGQQETQYF.

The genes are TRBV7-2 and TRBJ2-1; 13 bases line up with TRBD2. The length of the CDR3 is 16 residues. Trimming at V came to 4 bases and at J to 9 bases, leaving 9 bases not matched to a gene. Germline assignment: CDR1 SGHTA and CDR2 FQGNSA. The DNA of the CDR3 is TGTGCCAGCAGCTCCGGACTAGCGGGGGCCGAGGGTGAGCAGTTCTTC. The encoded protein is CASSSGLAGAEGEQFF. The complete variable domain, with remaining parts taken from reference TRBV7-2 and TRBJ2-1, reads GAGVSQSPSNKVTEKGKDVELRCDPISGHTALYWYRQSLGQGLEFLIYFQGNSAPDKSGLPSDRFSAERTGGSVSTLTIQRTQQEDSAVYLCASSSGLAGAEGEQFFGPGTRLTVL.

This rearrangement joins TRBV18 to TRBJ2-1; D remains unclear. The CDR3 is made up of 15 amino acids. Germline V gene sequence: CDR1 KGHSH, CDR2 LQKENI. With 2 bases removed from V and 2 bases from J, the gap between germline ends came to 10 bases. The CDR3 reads CASSPAPEPYNEQFF. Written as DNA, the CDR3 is TGTGCCAGCTCACCAGCCCCGGAGCCCTACAATGAGCAGTTCTTC. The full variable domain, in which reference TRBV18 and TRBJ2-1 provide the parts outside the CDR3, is NAGVMQNPRHLVRRRGQEARLRCSPMKGHSHVYWYRQLPEEGLKFMVYLQKENIIDESGMPKERFSAEFPKEGPSILRIQQVVRGDSAAYFCASSPAPEPYNEQFFGPGTRLTVL.

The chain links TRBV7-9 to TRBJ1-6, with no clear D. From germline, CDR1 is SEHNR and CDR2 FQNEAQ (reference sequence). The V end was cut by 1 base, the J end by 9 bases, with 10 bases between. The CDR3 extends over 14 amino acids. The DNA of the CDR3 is TGTGCCAGCAGCTTAGACAGTAGTCTTTCACCCCTCCACTTT. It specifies CASSLDSSLSPLHF.

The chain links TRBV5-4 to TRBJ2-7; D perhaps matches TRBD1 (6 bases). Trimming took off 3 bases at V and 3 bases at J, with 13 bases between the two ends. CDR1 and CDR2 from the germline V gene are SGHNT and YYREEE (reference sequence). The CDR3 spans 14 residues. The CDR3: CASSSQGQHYEQYF. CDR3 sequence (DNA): TGTGCCAGCAGCTCGCAAGGACAGCACTACGAGCAGTACTTC.

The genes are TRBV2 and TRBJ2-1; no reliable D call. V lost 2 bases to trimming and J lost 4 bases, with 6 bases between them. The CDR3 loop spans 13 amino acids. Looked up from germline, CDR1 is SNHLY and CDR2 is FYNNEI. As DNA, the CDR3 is TGTGCCAGCAGTGAACACAGTTACAATGAGCAGTTCTTC. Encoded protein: CASSEHSYNEQFF.

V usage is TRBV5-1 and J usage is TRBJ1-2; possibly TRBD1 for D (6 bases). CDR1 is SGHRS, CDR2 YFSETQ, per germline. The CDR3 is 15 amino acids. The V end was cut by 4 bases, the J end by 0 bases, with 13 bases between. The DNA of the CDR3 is TGCGCCAGCAGCCTAGATCCAGGGGCTAACTATGGCTACACCTTC. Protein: CASSLDPGANYGYTF.

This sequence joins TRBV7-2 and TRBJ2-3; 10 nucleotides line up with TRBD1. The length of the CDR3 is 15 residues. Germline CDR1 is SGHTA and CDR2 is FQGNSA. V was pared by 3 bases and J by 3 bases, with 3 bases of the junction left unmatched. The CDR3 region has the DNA TGTGCCAGCAGCTTGGACAGGGGGGGTACAGATACGCAGTATTTT. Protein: CASSLDRGGTDTQYF.

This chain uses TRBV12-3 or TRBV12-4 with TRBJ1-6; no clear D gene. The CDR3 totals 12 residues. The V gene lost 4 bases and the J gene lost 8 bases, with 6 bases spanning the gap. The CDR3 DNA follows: TGTGCCAGCAGTTACAGAGATTCACCCCTCCACTTT. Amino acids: CASSYRDSPLHF.

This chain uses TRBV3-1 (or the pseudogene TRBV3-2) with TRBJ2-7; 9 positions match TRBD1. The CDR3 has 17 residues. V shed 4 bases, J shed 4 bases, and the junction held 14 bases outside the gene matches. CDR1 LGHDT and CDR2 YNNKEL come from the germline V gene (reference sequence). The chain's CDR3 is CASSLQGRGTGRYEQYF. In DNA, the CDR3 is TGTGCCAGCAGCCTTCAGGGCCGAGGGACAGGGAGGTACGAGCAGTACTTC.

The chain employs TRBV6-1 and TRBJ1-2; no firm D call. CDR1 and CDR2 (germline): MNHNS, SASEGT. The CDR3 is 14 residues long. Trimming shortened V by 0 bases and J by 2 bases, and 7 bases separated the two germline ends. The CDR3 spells CASSEASPNYGYTF. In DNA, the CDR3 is TGTGCCAGCAGTGAAGCCTCCCCCAACTATGGCTACACCTTC.

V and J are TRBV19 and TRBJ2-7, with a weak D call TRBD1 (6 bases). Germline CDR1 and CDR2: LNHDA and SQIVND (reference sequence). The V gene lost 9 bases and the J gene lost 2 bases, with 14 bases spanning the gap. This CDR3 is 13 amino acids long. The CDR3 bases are TGTGCCAGCAGTCCGACAGGTACCTACGAGCAGTACTTC. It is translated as CASSPTGTYEQYF.

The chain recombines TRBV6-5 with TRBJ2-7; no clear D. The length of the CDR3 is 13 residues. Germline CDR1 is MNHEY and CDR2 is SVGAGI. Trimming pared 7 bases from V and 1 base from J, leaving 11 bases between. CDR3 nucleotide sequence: TGTGCCAGCACCCACCCCCGGTCCTACGAGCAGTACTTC. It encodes CASTHPRSYEQYF.

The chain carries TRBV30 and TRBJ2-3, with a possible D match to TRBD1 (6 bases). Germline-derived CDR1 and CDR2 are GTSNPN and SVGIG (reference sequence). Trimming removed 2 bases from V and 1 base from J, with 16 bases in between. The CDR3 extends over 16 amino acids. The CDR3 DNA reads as TGTGCCTGGAGTCAAAACAGGGTTAGTGGCACAGATACGCAGTATTTT. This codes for CAWSQNRVSGTDTQYF.